One sample yielded the 20 T cell receptor beta chains listed below, sequenced in a study of shared clonotypes between healthy human individuals. Assay: immunoSEQ multiplex PCR; the TCRdb copy retains only in-frame clones and omits some. Of fewer than 2.5 million clones in the sample, roughly 93% were seen once. The sequenced sample consisted of naive CD4+ T cells from PBMCs. Documented subset: CD45RA+ positively selected. These receptors originate from a man aged 18-30 years in good health. Some clones in this sample may be carry-over from other donors' samples.

This rearrangement joins TRBV10-3 to TRBJ2-1; 8 bases are shared with TRBD1. This CDR3 contains 13 residues. Trimming removed 2 bases from V and 7 bases from J; junction bases left unmatched: 1. In germline, CDR1 is ENHRY, CDR2 SYGVKD. Here the CDR3 reads CAISEGQGNEQFF. In DNA, the CDR3 is TGTGCCATCAGTGAGGGACAGGGAAATGAGCAGTTCTTC.

This sequence joins TRBV6-5 and TRBJ2-2; 8 positions agree with TRBD1. V gave up 7 bases and J gave up 4 bases; unmatched junction bases: 5. The germline CDR1 and CDR2 sequences are MNHEY and SVGAGI. CDR3 length equals 14 residues. The CDR3 DNA sequence: TGTGCCAGCAAGGGACAGGTGGGCACCGGGGAGCTGTTTTTT. Amino acids: CASKGQVGTGELFF.

The V call is TRBV2, the J call TRBJ2-2; 8 positions match TRBD1. Germline V gene data show CDR1 as SNHLY and CDR2 as FYNNEI. V shed 8 bases and J 7 bases; nucleotides not matched to a gene: 9. This CDR3 has 14 amino acids. The CDR3 sequence: CASRTGLSGGELFF. The CDR3 bases are TGTGCCAGCCGGACAGGGCTTTCCGGCGGGGAGCTGTTTTTT.

This chain links TRBV6-5 with TRBJ1-2; D is possibly TRBD1 (6 bases). Per germline, CDR1 MNHEY and CDR2 SVGAGI. This CDR3 has 15 residues. The V gene lost 7 bases and the J gene lost 0 bases, with 15 bases spanning the gap. The CDR3 bases are TGTGCCAGCAACCCCGACAGGCGTGCTAACTATGGCTACACCTTC. It yields the protein CASNPDRRANYGYTF.

The gene calls are TRBV5-1 and TRBJ2-1; 9 bases are shared with TRBD2. J lost 0 bases, V lost 4 bases, and 5 bases had no gene match. CDR1 SGHRS and CDR2 YFSETQ come from the germline V gene. The CDR3 runs to 16 residues. In nucleotides, the CDR3 is TGCGCCAGCAGCCCTAGCGGGATCAGCTCCTACAATGAGCAGTTCTTC. Amino acid sequence: CASSPSGISSYNEQFF.

The chain has TRBV9 and TRBJ1-1; 7 bases align to TRBD1. Unmatched junction bases numbered 13, after V lost 4 bases and J lost 4 bases. Germline CDR1 SGDLS, CDR2 YYNGEE. CDR3 size: 16 residues. The DNA for the CDR3 is TGTGCCAGCAGCCCCAAAGCGAGAGGGGGCGTCACTGAAGCTTTCTTT. Translating it yields CASSPKARGGVTEAFF.

This sequence joins TRBV5-1 and TRBJ2-3, with a possible D match to TRBD2 (5 bases). This CDR3 region has 16 residues. V dropped 0 bases and J dropped 0 bases, with 11 bases sitting between them. Germline-derived CDR1 and CDR2 are SGHRS and YFSETQ. Here the CDR3 DNA reads TGCGCCAGCAGCTTGGTTGGAGCGGTAAGCACAGATACGCAGTATTTT. Amino acid sequence: CASSLVGAVSTDTQYF. The whole variable domain, remainder taken from reference TRBV5-1 and TRBJ2-3, is KAGVTQTPRYLIKTRGQQVTLSCSPISGHRSVSWYQQTPGQGLQFLFEYFSETQRNKGNFPGRFSGRQFSNSRSEMNVSTLELGDSALYLCASSLVGAVSTDTQYFGPGTRLTVL.

This chain uses TRBV2 with TRBJ2-7; TRBD1 aligns across 9 bases. Per germline, CDR1 SNHLY and CDR2 FYNNEI. There are 14 residues in the CDR3. The V gene end was trimmed by 4 bases and the J gene end by 4 bases; junction bases not matched to a gene: 5. The CDR3 reads CASSARTGAYEQYF. The CDR3 nucleotides are TGTGCCAGCAGTGCAAGGACAGGGGCTTACGAGCAGTACTTC.

The rearrangement joins TRBV14 to TRBJ2-3; D might be TRBD1 or TRBD2, each matching 5 bases. CDR1 is SGHDN and CDR2 is FVKESK in the germline V gene. CDR3 size: 15 residues. V shed 3 bases and J shed 3 bases, with 13 bases lying between them. CDR3 protein: CASSHGGVGTDTQYF. The CDR3 DNA sequence: TGTGCCAGCAGCCATGGGGGAGTGGGTACAGATACGCAGTATTTT.

The V call is TRBV15, the J call TRBJ2-5; TRBD1 matches at 7 bases. The CDR3 runs to 15 residues. V was clipped by 1 base and J by 1 base; unmatched bases: 3. Germline V gene sequence: CDR1 LNHNV, CDR2 YYDKDF (reference sequence). The CDR3 loop reads CATSRGGTVQETQYF. The CDR3, as DNA: TGTGCCACCAGCAGAGGTGGGACAGTCCAAGAGACCCAGTACTTC. Using reference TRBV15 and TRBJ2-5 for the parts outside the CDR3, the full variable domain is DAMVIQNPRYQVTQFGKPVTLSCSQTLNHNVMYWYQQKSSQAPKLLFHYYDKDFNNEADTPDNFQSRRPNTSFCFLDIRSPGLGDTAMYLCATSRGGTVQETQYFGPGTRLLVL.

This clone occurred once. The same CDR3 can be traced to other DNA sequences in this sample. The chain employs TRBV7-2 and TRBJ1-2; TRBD1 matches 11 bases. The CDR3 runs to 14 residues. Germline V gives CDR1 SGHTA, CDR2 FQGNSA. With V trimmed by 5 bases and J by 5 bases, 4 bases remained unmatched. The CDR3 loop is CASSPGQGAYGYTF. Here the CDR3 DNA reads TGTGCCAGCAGCCCAGGACAGGGGGCATATGGCTACACCTTC.

The chain links TRBV4-3 to TRBJ1-2, with no clear D. The ends were cut back, 2 bases at V and 0 bases at J, with 10 bases in the middle. The CDR3 is 15 amino acids. CDR1 is LGHNA, CDR2 YSLEER, per germline. CDR3 sequence reads: CASSQMDGANYGYTF. The CDR3 nucleotides are TGCGCCAGCAGCCAAATGGACGGAGCTAACTATGGCTACACCTTC.

Details on this clone: A junction boundary mismatches the germline segment, possibly from a read error. V is TRBV6-5 and J is TRBJ1-2, with 8 bases fitting TRBD1. Germline V gives CDR1 MNHEY, CDR2 SVGAGI. This CDR3 spans 15 amino acids. CDR3 region: CASRYFRTGSYGYTF. The CDR3 DNA is TGTGCCAGCAGATACTTTAGGACAGGGTCCTATGGCTACACCTTC.

In DNA, the CDR3 is TGTGCCAGCAGCGTGACCCCCGGGGGTACCTACGAGCAGTACTTC. Amino acids: CASSVTPGGTYEQYF. The chain is built from TRBV9 and TRBJ2-7; maybe TRBD2 (6 bases). Germline V gives CDR1 SGDLS, CDR2 YYNGEE. The CDR3 is 15 residues long. Trimming shortened V by 2 bases and J by 2 bases, and 14 bases separated the two germline ends. The variable domain in full, completed from reference TRBV9 and TRBJ2-7, reads DSGVTQTPKHLITATGQRVTLRCSPRSGDLSVYWYQQSLDQGLQFLIQYYNGEERAKGNILERFSAQQFPDLHSELNLSSLELGDSALYFCASSVTPGGTYEQYFGPGTRLTVT.

The rearrangement joins TRBV7-9 to TRBJ2-7; D is perhaps TRBD2 (6 bases). Germline CDR1 and CDR2: SEHNR and FQNEAQ (reference sequence). The CDR3 is 16 residues long. Trimming removed 2 bases from V and 4 bases from J, with 18 bases in between. The CDR3 region has the DNA TGTGCCAGCAGCTTATTCGGAGGGACTCCCACTTACGAGCAGTACTTC. Amino acids: CASSLFGGTPTYEQYF.

The V call is TRBV28, the J call TRBJ1-1; D unclear. CDR3 size: 14 residues. V gave up 1 base and J gave up 4 bases, with 10 bases separating them. Germline CDR1 MDHEN, CDR2 SYDVKM. The CDR3 bases are TGTGCCAGCAGTTTATCATCAGGTTTCACTGAAGCTTTCTTT. Translation gives CASSLSSGFTEAFF.

The V and J genes are TRBV5-1 and TRBJ1-4; 7 positions agree with TRBD1. CDR1 and CDR2 from the germline V gene are SGHRS and YFSETQ. CDR3 size: 15 residues. V was clipped by 7 bases and J by 8 bases; unmatched bases: 14. The CDR3 spells CASSAITGDYEKLFF. CDR3 nucleotides: TGCGCCAGCTCCGCCATAACAGGGGACTACGAAAAACTGTTTTTT. The full variable domain, completed using reference TRBV5-1 and TRBJ1-4, is KAGVTQTPRYLIKTRGQQVTLSCSPISGHRSVSWYQQTPGQGLQFLFEYFSETQRNKGNFPGRFSGRQFSNSRSEMNVSTLELGDSALYLCASSAITGDYEKLFFGSGTQLSVL.

About this clone: Other DNA sequences in the same sample also yield this CDR3. The chain employs TRBV19 and TRBJ1-1; D is ambiguous. Trimming removed 6 bases at V and 1 base at J, with 3 bases between. CDR3 length: 11 residues. Germline V CDR1 and CDR2: LNHDA, SQIVND (reference sequence). The chain's CDR3 is CASRGNTEAFF. As DNA, the CDR3 is TGTGCCAGTAGAGGGAACACTGAAGCTTTCTTT.

The table lists this clone with a count of one. The gene calls are TRBV5-1 and TRBJ1-1, with TRBD1 matching 9 bases. The CDR3 runs to 14 residues. Germline loops: CDR1 SGHRS, CDR2 YFSETQ. The V and J ends lost 4 bases and 4 bases, in that order; junction bases with no gene match: 5. CDR3 DNA: TGCGCCAGCAGCGGCGGGACAGGGTTCACTGAAGCTTTCTTT. Residues: CASSGGTGFTEAFF.

The gene calls are TRBV11-1 and TRBJ2-1; the match to TRBD2 covers 13 bases. J gave up 3 bases and V 4 bases, and 9 bases lay outside the gene matches. The V gene's germline CDR1 is SGHAT and CDR2 FQDESV (reference sequence). The CDR3 is 18 residues long. CDR3 DNA: TGTGCCAGCAGCTCCAGGGGGCGGACTAGCGGGAGCTACAATGAGCAGTTCTTC. This codes for CASSSRGRTSGSYNEQFF.